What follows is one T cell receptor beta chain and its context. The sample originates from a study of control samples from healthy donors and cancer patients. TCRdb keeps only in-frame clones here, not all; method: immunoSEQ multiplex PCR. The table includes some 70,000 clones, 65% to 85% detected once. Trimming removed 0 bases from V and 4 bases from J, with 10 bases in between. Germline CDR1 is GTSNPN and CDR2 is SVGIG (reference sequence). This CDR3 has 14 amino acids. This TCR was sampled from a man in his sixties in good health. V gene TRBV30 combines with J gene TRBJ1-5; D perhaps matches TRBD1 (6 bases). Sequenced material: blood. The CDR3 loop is CAWSVGDTNQPQHF. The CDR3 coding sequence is TGTGCCTGGAGTGTCGGGGACACTAATCAGCCCCAGCATTTT.